The 11 T cell receptor beta chains below come from one sample, sequenced in a study of blood T cell repertoires in COVID-19. Profiled with immunoSEQ multiplex PCR; TCRdb holds only in-frame clones, not every one. There are 250,000 or so clones in the sample; roughly 90% occur only once, and 2.5% to 3% lies in the top ten. Sequencing used PBMCs or T cells enriched from blood (not recorded which). All receptors come from a woman in her twenties or thirties with acute COVID-19.

This chain connects TRBV5-1 to TRBJ1-1; D is uncertain. Trimming cost V 1 base and J 2 bases, with 12 bases left between them. Germline V lookup: CDR1 SGHRS, CDR2 YFSETQ. The CDR3 totals 15 residues. In nucleotides, the CDR3 is TGCGCCAGCAGCTTGAGGTGGCGGGGTAACACTGAAGCTTTCTTT. It codes for CASSLRWRGNTEAFF. Supplemented by reference TRBV5-1 and TRBJ1-1, the full variable domain reads KAGVTQTPRYLIKTRGQQVTLSCSPISGHRSVSWYQQTPGQGLQFLFEYFSETQRNKGNFPGRFSGRQFSNSRSEMNVSTLELGDSALYLCASSLRWRGNTEAFFGQGTRLTVV.

The rearrangement uses TRBV14 and TRBJ2-2; D not certain. CDR3 size: 15 residues. V lost 1 base and J lost 1, with 7 bases in between. Germline V CDR1 and CDR2: SGHDN, FVKESK. Here the CDR3 DNA reads TGTGCCAGCAGCCAAGGAGAAAGGAACACCGGGGAGCTGTTTTTT. This translates into CASSQGERNTGELFF.

This clone was observed a few times. The chain employs TRBV5-1 and TRBJ1-6; 7 nucleotides align to TRBD1. The CDR3 covers 15 residues. Germline trimming cut 1 base from V and 8 bases from J; bases unmatched to any gene: 6. CDR1 and CDR2 from the germline V gene are SGHRS and YFSETQ. The CDR3 region has the DNA TGCGCCAGCAGCTTGCCCGGACAGGCTGATTCACCCCTCCACTTT. Its translation: CASSLPGQADSPLHF.

CDR3 sequence reads: CASSSRDSSFETQYF. The CDR3 coding sequence is TGTGCCAGCTCATCTCGGGACAGTAGTTTTGAGACCCAGTACTTC. The chain combines TRBV18 with TRBJ2-5, with 7 bases matching TRBD1. In germline, CDR1 is KGHSH, CDR2 LQKENI. This CDR3 has 15 residues. V lost 5 bases to trimming and J lost 5 bases; unmatched junction nucleotides: 11.

This chain uses TRBV18 with TRBJ1-1, with D hard to call. The V and J ends lost 3 bases and 5 bases respectively, with 22 bases between them. The germline gives CDR1 KGHSH, CDR2 LQKENI. CDR3 size: 17 residues. CDR3 DNA: TGTGCCAGCTCACCGACGACGGAGGACGGATGGGGAACTGAAGCTTTCTTT. Encoded protein: CASSPTTEDGWGTEAFF.

The V call is TRBV7-9, the J call TRBJ1-2; 7 bases line up with TRBD1. Germline CDR1 SEHNR, CDR2 FQNEAQ (reference sequence). This CDR3 spans 14 amino acids. J gave up 3 bases and V 2 bases, and 3 bases lay outside the gene matches. In nucleotides, the CDR3 is TGTGCCAGCAGCTTATACGGGACAGACTATGGCTACACCTTC. Protein sequence: CASSLYGTDYGYTF.

This clone has just one count. The rearrangement uses TRBV5-1 and TRBJ1-6; D gene ambiguous. The CDR3 is 14 amino acids. The germline gives CDR1 SGHRS, CDR2 YFSETQ. V lost 2 bases to trimming and J lost 7 bases, with 10 bases between them. CDR3 coding DNA: TGCGCCAGCAGCTTATCTCTAGGAAATTCACCCCTCCACTTT. Translated: CASSLSLGNSPLHF.

V gene TRBV2 combines with J gene TRBJ1-2, with TRBD1 matching 8 bases. Germline-derived CDR1 and CDR2 are SNHLY and FYNNEI. V dropped 5 bases and J dropped 4; count of bases not matched to a gene: 3. This CDR3 contains 13 residues. The CDR3 spells CASSSGQGYGYTF. CDR3 sequence (DNA): TGTGCCAGCAGTTCCGGACAGGGCTATGGCTACACCTTC.

V usage is TRBV9 and J usage is TRBJ2-1; D possibly corresponds to TRBD1 (6 bases). CDR3 length: 14 residues. Germline-derived CDR1 and CDR2 are SGDLS and YYNGEE. Between the trimmed V and J ends, which lost 4 bases and 7 bases, there was a span of 15 bases. The CDR3 protein is CASSPRTDRNEQFF. The CDR3 nucleotides are TGTGCCAGCAGCCCCCGGACAGATAGGAATGAGCAGTTCTTC.

This clone is a singleton in its sample. This chain joins TRBV14 and TRBJ2-2; D may be TRBD1 (5 bases). With 2 bases removed from V and 0 bases from J, the gap between germline ends came to 16 bases. The CDR3 has 18 amino acids. Germline CDR1 reads SGHDN; CDR2 reads FVKESK. The CDR3 region is CASSQRTSAAANTGELFF. CDR3 DNA: TGTGCCAGCAGCCAAAGGACATCCGCCGCGGCGAACACCGGGGAGCTGTTTTTT.

In this sample, this clone turned up a few times. Here the CDR3 DNA reads TGTGCCAGCAGCTTGTTGCAATCTTTTCTCAGGGCAGTCACCATATATTTT. Translating gives CASSLLQSFLRAVTIYF. This chain joins TRBV5-6 and TRBJ1-3; TRBD1 is a possible D gene (5 bases). V was clipped by 1 base and J by 9 bases, with 23 bases between them. The V gene's germline CDR1 is SGHDT and CDR2 YYEEEE. This CDR3 is built from 17 residues.